The rows below give T cell receptor beta chains drawn from one sample of a study of control samples from healthy donors and cancer patients. TCRdb's table, derived via immunoSEQ multiplex PCR, lists solely in-frame clones and lacks some. The top ten hold more than 1.5% of the sample, which has 95,000 to 100,000 clones, roughly 78% seen once. Specimen: blood. The receptors were sampled from a man in his 60s in good health. CDR3s leave out the opening cysteine and the closing phenylalanine or tryptophan. Fields, in order: V gene, J gene, D gene, CDR3 protein. D genes are given only for firm matches.

>TRBV19|TRBJ2-7|.
ASSPRTGTREQY
>TRBV9|TRBJ2-3|.
ASSVEPAITDTQY
>TRBV28|TRBJ2-1|TRBD2
ASTPGGRVTHEQF
>TRBV2|TRBJ2-5|.
ASSGLDLGILRPETQY
>TRBV12-1|TRBJ1-1|.
ASSDTGGCANTEAF
>TRBV7-8|TRBJ1-5|TRBD1
ASSRDSNTGAQPQH
>TRBV19|TRBJ1-2|.
ASSITRAGGYT
>TRBV7-2|TRBJ2-1|TRBD2
ASSLGLLNEQF
>TRBV6-6|TRBJ1-5|.
ASSYEFGISQPQH
>TRBV19|TRBJ1-3|.
ASSGLQGRSSGNTIY
>TRBV3-1/TRBV3-2|TRBJ1-1|.
ASSQGQPELNTEAF